This T cell receptor beta chain was sequenced for a study of cytomegalovirus exposure and HLA in healthy donors. Study observations and caveats: In a later analysis, 16,951 TCR beta sequences were associated with HLA alleles at 0.05 false discovery rate.

It was with 60 Vbeta and 13 Jbeta primers that the PCR ran. Assay: immunoSEQ multiplex PCR; the TCRdb copy retains only in-frame clones and omits some. The profile shows 120,000 to 150,000 clones, 73% of them singletons. Losses at the gene ends were 4 bases for V and 5 bases for J; bases not matched to a gene: 8. The CDR3 is 16 residues long. Germline CDR1 reads SGDLS; CDR2 reads YYNGEE. In its sample, this clone was seen a few times. Antigen unknown. The rearrangement links TRBV9 to TRBJ2-1, with 11 nucleotides matching TRBD2. Source material: PBMCs. The clonotype comes from a woman between 18 and 29 years old in good health and CMV-seronegative. CDR3 residues: CASSPSGGLADNEQFF. The CDR3 coding sequence is TGTGCCAGCAGCCCGAGCGGGGGACTAGCGGACAATGAGCAGTTCTTC.